Listed below are T cell receptor beta chains from one sample, sequenced in a study of T cell repertoires in cytomegalovirus infection. One entry per CDR3 protein results from TCRdb running MiXCR on the reads. The data hold roughly 69,000 distinct CDR3 sequences, with 25% to 30% observed a single time. The antigens for these receptors are not known. The sequencing used CD8+ T cells from cultured PBMCs, collected from culture after CMV antigen stimulation. The source is a human donor in good health (CMV status not recorded). Some clones in this sample may be carry-over from other donors' samples. Both conserved end residues are part of each CDR3. Fields, in order: V gene, J gene, CDR3 protein.

TRBV28	TRBJ2-7	CASSFSGHPYEQYF
TRBV20-1	TRBJ2-7	CSARAGGRGRTSYEQYF
TRBV7-2	TRBJ2-7	CASSPSGLAGRTYEQYF
TRBV7-8	TRBJ1-1	CASSLRGATEAFF
TRBV11-3	TRBJ2-7	CASRPRTVSYEQYF
TRBV15	TRBJ2-1	CVTTTGGRGNEQFF
TRBV7-6	TRBJ2-1	CASSSFGLAGVAGYNEQFF
TRBV12-3/TRBV12-4	TRBJ1-5	CASSSGYQPQHF
TRBV5-6	TRBJ2-5	CASSLTSQETQYF
TRBV27	TRBJ1-5	CASSLKVNQPQHF
TRBV2	TRBJ2-7	CASSGNPYEQYF
TRBV24-1	TRBJ2-7	CATSDPDRTGTYEQYF
TRBV7-6	TRBJ2-7	CASSSRQGSSSYEQYF
TRBV7-6	TRBJ2-2	CAQEAQGLVTGELFF
TRBV3-1	TRBJ2-2	CASSQESPVPTGELFF
TRBV27	TRBJ2-2	CASKAGGITGELFF
TRBV6-5	TRBJ2-7	CASSYGSRSEQYF
TRBV7-8	TRBJ2-2	CASSRGWNTGELFF
TRBV24-1	TRBJ2-1	CATSPPSGATYNEQFF
TRBV7-9	TRBJ1-2	CASSSLLRDKNGYTF
TRBV28	TRBJ2-7	CASSFRGLSYEQYF
TRBV12-3/TRBV12-4	TRBJ1-1	CASRSMNTEAFF
TRBV19	TRBJ1-2	CASSMMPVYGYTF